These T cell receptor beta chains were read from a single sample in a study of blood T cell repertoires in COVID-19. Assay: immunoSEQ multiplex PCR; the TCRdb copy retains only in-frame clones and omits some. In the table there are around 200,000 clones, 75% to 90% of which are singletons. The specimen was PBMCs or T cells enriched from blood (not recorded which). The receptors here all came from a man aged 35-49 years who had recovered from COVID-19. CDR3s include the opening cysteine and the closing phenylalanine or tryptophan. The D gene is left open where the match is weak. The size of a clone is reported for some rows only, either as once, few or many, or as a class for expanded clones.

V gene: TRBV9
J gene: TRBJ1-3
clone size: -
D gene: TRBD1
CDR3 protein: CASSGQGTGGNTIYF
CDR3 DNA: TGTGCCAGCAGCGGACAGGGGACAGGAGGAAACACCATATATTTT

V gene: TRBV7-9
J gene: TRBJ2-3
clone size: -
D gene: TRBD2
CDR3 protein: CASSSLSGRVPQPPDTQYF
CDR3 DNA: TGTGCCAGCAGCTCGCTTAGCGGGAGGGTCCCCCAACCCCCAGATACGCAGTATTTT

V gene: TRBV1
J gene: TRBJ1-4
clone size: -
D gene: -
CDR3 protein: CTSSQDWRVATNEKLFF
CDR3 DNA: TGCACCAGCAGCCAAGATTGGAGGGTTGCAACTAATGAAAAACTGTTTTTT

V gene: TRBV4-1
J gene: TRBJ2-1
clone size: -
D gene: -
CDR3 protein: CASSHLSWGESNEQFF
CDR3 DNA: TGCGCCAGCAGCCACCTATCATGGGGGGAGAGCAATGAGCAGTTCTTC

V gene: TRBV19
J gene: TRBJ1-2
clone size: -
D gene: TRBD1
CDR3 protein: CASSQSRGQGGYTF
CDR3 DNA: TGTGCCAGTAGCCAAAGCAGGGGGCAGGGTGGCTACACCTTC

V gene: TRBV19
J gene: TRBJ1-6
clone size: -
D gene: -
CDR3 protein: CASSRQISYNSPLHF
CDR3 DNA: TGTGCCAGTAGTAGACAGATCTCCTATAATTCACCCCTCCACTTT

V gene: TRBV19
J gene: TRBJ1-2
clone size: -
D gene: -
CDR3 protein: CASSIDQGRNYGYTF
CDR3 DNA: TGTGCCAGTAGTATAGATCAGGGGCGGAACTATGGCTACACCTTC

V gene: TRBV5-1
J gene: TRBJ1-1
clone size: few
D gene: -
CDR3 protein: CASSRGARGTNTEAFF
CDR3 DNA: TGCGCCAGCAGCCGAGGAGCTCGGGGTACGAACACTGAAGCTTTCTTT

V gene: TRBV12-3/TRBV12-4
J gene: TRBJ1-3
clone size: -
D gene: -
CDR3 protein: CASSFGPNTIYF
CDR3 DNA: TGTGCCAGCAGTTTCGGTCCTAACACCATATATTTT

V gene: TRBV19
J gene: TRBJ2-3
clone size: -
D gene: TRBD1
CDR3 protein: CASSITGTAYTDTQYF
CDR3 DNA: TGTGCCAGTAGTATTACCGGGACAGCCTACACAGATACGCAGTATTTT

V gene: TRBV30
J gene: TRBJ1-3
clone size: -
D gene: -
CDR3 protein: CAWSAFLDRTFSGNTIYF
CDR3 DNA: TGTGCCTGGAGTGCATTCCTCGACAGGACCTTCTCTGGAAACACCATATATTTT

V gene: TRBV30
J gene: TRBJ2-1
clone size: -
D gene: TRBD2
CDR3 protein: CAWSGSGVSYNEQFF
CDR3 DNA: TGTGCCTGGAGTGGTAGCGGGGTGTCCTACAATGAGCAGTTCTTC

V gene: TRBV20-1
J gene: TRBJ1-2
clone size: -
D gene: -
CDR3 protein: CSASPLGAAYGYTF
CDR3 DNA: TGCAGTGCTAGTCCCCTGGGGGCGGCCTATGGCTACACCTTC

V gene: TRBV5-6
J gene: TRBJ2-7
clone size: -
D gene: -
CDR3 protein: CASSFSSRHEQYF
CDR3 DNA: TGTGCCAGCAGCTTTTCGAGCCGCCACGAGCAGTACTTC

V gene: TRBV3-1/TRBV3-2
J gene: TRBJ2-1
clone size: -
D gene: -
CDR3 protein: CASSQTRSSYNEQFF
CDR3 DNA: TGTGCCAGCAGCCAAACCCGGAGCTCCTACAATGAGCAGTTCTTC

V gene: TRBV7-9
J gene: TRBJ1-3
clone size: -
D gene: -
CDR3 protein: CASSSAEDTIYF
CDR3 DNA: TGTGCCAGCAGCTCCGCAGAGGACACCATATATTTT

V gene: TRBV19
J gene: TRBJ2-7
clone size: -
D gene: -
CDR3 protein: CASSIRRPEGEQYF
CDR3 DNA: TGTGCCAGTAGTATAAGACGGCCCGAGGGCGAGCAGTACTTC

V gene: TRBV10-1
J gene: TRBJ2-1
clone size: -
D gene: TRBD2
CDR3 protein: CASSPDGTSGRIDEQFF
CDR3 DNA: TGCGCCAGCAGTCCAGACGGGACTAGCGGGAGGATCGATGAGCAGTTCTTC

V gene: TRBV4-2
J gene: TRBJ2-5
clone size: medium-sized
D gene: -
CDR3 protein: CASSPGGPGEETQYF
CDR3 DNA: TGTGCCAGCAGCCCCGGGGGGCCGGGGGAAGAGACCCAGTACTTC

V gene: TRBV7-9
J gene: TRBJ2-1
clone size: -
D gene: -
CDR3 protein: CASSLAEGKQFF
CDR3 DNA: TGTGCCAGCAGCTTAGCGGAGGGAAAGCAGTTCTTC

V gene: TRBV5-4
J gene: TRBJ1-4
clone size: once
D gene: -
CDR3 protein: CASSLSGVEEKLFF
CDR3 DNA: TGTGCCAGCAGCTTGTCCGGGGTTGAAGAAAAACTGTTTTTT

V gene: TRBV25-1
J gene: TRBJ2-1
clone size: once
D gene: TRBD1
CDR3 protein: CASSDRTGESFNEQFF
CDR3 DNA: TGTGCCAGCAGTGACCGCACAGGGGAGTCGTTCAATGAGCAGTTCTTC

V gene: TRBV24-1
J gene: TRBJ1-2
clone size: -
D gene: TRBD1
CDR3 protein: CATSDPPPTGGGYGYTF
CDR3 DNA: TGTGCCACCAGTGATCCCCCTCCGACAGGGGGCGGCTATGGCTACACCTTC

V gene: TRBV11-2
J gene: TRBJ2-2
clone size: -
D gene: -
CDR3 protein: CASRRGLADTGELFF
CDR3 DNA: TGTGCCAGCAGGCGGGGGCTAGCAGACACCGGGGAGCTGTTTTTT

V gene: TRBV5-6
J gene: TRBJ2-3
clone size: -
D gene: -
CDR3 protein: CASSSGRNTDTQYF
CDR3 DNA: TGTGCCAGCAGTTCAGGGAGGAACACAGATACGCAGTATTTT

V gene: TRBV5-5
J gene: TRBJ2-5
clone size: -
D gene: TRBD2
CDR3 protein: CASSLDLTGGLVETQYF
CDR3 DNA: TGTGCCAGCAGCTTGGACCTAACGGGGGGTTTGGTGGAGACCCAGTACTTC